These 5 T cell receptor beta chains share one sample of origin, sequenced in a study of shared clonotypes between healthy human individuals. CD45RO-negative, CCR7-positively selected cells formed the naive CD8 fraction, excluding terminally differentiated effector memory CD45RA+ cells. Here immunoSEQ multiplex PCR was the method, and the copy in TCRdb shows in-frame clones only, minus some. The sample carries about 800,000 clones, about 97% recorded once. Sequenced input: naive CD8+ T cells sorted from blood. These receptor sequences come from a man younger than 45 in good health.

The chain has TRBV9 and TRBJ2-5; no reliable D call. Trimming stripped 0 bases from V and 3 bases from J, with 12 bases between. The CDR3 has 15 amino acids. Germline lookup yields CDR1 SGDLS and CDR2 YYNGEE. The CDR3 coding sequence is TGTGCCAGCAGCGTAGGGGCCCACCAAAAAGAGACCCAGTACTTC. It codes for CASSVGAHQKETQYF.

The rearrangement links TRBV19 to TRBJ1-2; D not certain. V was cut by 3 bases and J by 2 bases, with 1 base left in between. CDR1 is LNHDA, CDR2 SQIVND, per germline (reference sequence). There are 11 residues in the CDR3. CDR3 nucleotides: TGTGCCAGTAGTATGAACTATGGCTACACCTTC. It is translated as CASSMNYGYTF.

This chain connects TRBV28 to TRBJ1-1, with D perhaps matching TRBD1 (6 bases). CDR1 and CDR2 (germline): MDHEN, SYDVKM. The V and J ends lost 2 bases and 10 bases respectively, with 8 bases between them. This CDR3 has 11 amino acids. DNA for the CDR3: TGTGCCAGCAGTTTAGGGGGCTTAGCTTTCTTT. Translating it yields CASSLGGLAFF.

The chain has TRBV28 and TRBJ1-1; D is ambiguous. Trimming removed 7 bases from V and 8 bases from J, with 20 bases in between. The CDR3 has 14 residues. In germline, CDR1 is MDHEN, CDR2 SYDVKM. This chain's CDR3 is CASIERSDDQEAFF. The CDR3 region has the DNA TGTGCCAGCATAGAGAGGTCGGACGACCAGGAAGCTTTCTTT.

The CDR3 DNA is TGCGCCAGCAGTGTCGCCGGGGACGAGCAGTACTTC. It is translated as CASSVAGDEQYF. The V gene is TRBV10-1, the J gene TRBJ2-7; D might be TRBD2 (5 bases). This CDR3 is built from 12 residues. V gave up 4 bases and J gave up 5 bases, with 9 bases separating them. Per the germline V gene, CDR1 is WNHNN and CDR2 is SYGVQD (reference sequence).